This TCR beta chain was identified during a study of cytomegalovirus exposure and HLA in healthy donors. With regard to this clone: Antigen: not known.

Use of 60 Vbeta and 13 Jbeta primers characterized the PCR. Assay: immunoSEQ multiplex PCR; the TCRdb copy retains only in-frame clones and omits some. The sample holds 100,000 to 150,000 clones, around 80% seen once. Study findings and constraints: As a later analysis showed, several of the most significant clusters appeared to be linked to common viral pathogens. Owing to their indistinguishability, certain V segments, notably TRBV6-2 and TRBV6-3, were excluded.

Trimming cost V 4 bases and J 7 bases; bases outside gene matches: 3. The CDR3 is 13 residues long. Germline-derived CDR1 and CDR2 are SGHVS and FQNEAQ. This receptor was taken from a boy between 2 and 10 years old in good health and CMV-seronegative. The rearrangement uses TRBV7-8 and TRBJ1-2; 10 nucleotides align to TRBD1. The material sequenced was PBMCs. The CDR3 sequence: CASSWGQGSGYTF. For the CDR3, the DNA is TGTGCCAGCAGCTGGGGACAGGGGAGTGGCTACACCTTC.